This TCR beta chain derives from a study of shared clonotypes between healthy human individuals. Study context: Sampling drew on donors who were a couple of women and three men aged 18 to 49. Plates per donor: three CD4 naive, three CD4 memory, two CD8 naive, one CD8 memory.

The length of the CDR3 is 16 residues. The germline gives CDR1 MNHEY, CDR2 SMNVEV (reference sequence). Losses at the gene ends were 6 bases for V and 4 bases for J; bases not matched to a gene: 9. Repertoires were generated with immunoSEQ multiplex PCR, while TCRdb's copy carries only in-frame clones and drops some. The top ten clones hold 1.8% of a sample with about 670,000 clones, around 72% of them seen once. This clone was seen once. The clonotype comes from a woman between 25 and 40 years old in good health. V usage is TRBV27 and J usage is TRBJ2-7, with 13 bases fitting TRBD2. The specimen was memory CD4+ T cells sorted from blood. Subset given: CD45RA-negative fraction. The CDR3 nucleotides are TGTGCCAGCAGACTAACTAGCGGGAGGGCCCGATACGAGCAGTACTTC. Translated: CASRLTSGRARYEQYF.